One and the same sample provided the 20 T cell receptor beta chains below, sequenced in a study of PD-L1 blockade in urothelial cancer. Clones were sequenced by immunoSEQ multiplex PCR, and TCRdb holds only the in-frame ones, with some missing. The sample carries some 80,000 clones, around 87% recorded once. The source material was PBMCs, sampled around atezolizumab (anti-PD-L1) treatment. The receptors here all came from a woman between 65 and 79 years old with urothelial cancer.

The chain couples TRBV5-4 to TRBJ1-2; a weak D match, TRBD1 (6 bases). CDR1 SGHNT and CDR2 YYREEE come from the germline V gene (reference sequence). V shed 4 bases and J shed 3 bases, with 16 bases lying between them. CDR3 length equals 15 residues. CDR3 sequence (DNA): TGTGCCAGCAGCGGGGGCCCGGGATCTGACTATGGCTACACCTTC. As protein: CASSGGPGSDYGYTF. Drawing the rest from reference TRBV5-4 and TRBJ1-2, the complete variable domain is ETGVTQSPTHLIKTRGQQVTLRCSSQSGHNTVSWYQQALGQGPQFIFQYYREEENGRGNFPPRFSGLQFPNYSSELNVNALELDDSALYLCASSGGPGSDYGYTFGSGTRLTVV.

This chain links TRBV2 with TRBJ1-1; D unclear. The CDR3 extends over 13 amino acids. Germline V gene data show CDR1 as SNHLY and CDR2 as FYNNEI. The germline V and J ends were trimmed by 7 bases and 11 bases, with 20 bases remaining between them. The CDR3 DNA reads TGTGCCAGCACCGACCGGGTACGCGGCTGGGCTTTCTTT. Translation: CASTDRVRGWAFF.

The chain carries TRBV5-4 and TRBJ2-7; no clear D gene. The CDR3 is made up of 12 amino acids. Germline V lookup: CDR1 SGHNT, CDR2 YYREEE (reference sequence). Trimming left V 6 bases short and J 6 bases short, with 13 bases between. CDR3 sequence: CASTGFSSEQYF. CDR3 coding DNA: TGTGCCAGCACAGGCTTCTCCAGCGAGCAGTACTTC. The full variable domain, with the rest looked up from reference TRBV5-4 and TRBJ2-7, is ETGVTQSPTHLIKTRGQQVTLRCSSQSGHNTVSWYQQALGQGPQFIFQYYREEENGRGNFPPRFSGLQFPNYSSELNVNALELDDSALYLCASTGFSSEQYFGPGTRLTVT.

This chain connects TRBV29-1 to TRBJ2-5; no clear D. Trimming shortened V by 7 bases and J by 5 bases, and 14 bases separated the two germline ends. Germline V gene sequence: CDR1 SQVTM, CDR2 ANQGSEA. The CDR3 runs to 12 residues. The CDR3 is CSGIEPAETQYF. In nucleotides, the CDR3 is TGCAGCGGCATAGAGCCCGCGGAGACCCAGTACTTC.

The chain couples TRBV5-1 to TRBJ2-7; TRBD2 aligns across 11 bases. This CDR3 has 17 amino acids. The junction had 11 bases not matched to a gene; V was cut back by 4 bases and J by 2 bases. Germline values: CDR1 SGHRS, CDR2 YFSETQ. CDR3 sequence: CASSTATSGSWAYEQYF. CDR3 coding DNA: TGCGCCAGCAGCACCGCTACTAGCGGGAGTTGGGCCTACGAGCAGTACTTC.

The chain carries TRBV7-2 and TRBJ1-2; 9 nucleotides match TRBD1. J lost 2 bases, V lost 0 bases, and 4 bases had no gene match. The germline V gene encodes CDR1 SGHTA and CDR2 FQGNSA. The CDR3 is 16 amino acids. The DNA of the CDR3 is TGTGCCAGCAGCTTAGCCCTCGGGACAGGGAACTATGGCTACACCTTC. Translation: CASSLALGTGNYGYTF.

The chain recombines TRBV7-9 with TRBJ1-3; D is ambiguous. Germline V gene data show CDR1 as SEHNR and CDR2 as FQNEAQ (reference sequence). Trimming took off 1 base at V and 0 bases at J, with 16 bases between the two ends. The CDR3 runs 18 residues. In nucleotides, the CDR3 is TGTGCCAGCAGCTTAGGGAGGACCGACACGAGCTCTGGAAACACCATATATTTT. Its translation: CASSLGRTDTSSGNTIYF.

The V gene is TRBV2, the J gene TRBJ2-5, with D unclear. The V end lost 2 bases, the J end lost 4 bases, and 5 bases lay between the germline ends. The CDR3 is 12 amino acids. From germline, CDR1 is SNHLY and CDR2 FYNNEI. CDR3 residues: CASSENRETQYF. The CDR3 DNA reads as TGTGCCAGCAGTGAAAACAGAGAGACCCAGTACTTC.

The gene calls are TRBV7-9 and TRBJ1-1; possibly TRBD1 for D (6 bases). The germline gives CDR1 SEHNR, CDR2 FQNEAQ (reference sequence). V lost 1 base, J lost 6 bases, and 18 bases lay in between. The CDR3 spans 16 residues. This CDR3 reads CASSLVSGAYRAEAFF. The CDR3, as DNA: TGTGCCAGCAGCTTAGTATCAGGGGCCTATCGCGCTGAAGCTTTCTTT.

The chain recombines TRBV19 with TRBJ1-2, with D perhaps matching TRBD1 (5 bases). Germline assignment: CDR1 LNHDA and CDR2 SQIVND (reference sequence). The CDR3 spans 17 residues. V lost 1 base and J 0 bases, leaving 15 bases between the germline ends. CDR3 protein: CASSIAFRDSANYGYTF. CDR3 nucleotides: TGTGCCAGTAGTATAGCTTTTCGGGACTCGGCTAACTATGGCTACACCTTC.

The CDR3: CASAKGEETQYF. In DNA, the CDR3 is TGTGCCAGTGCAAAGGGGGAAGAGACCCAGTACTTC. The chain joins TRBV11-3 to TRBJ2-5; the D gene is possibly TRBD1 (6 bases). There are 12 residues in the CDR3. Trimming cost V 9 bases and J 3 bases, with 11 bases left between them. Germline loops: CDR1 SGHNT, CDR2 YENEEA.

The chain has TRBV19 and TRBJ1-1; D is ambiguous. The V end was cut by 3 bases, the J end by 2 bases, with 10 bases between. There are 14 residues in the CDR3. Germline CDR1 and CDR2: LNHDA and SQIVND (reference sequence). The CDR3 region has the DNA TGTGCCAGTAGTATCGCGGCAAGAAACACTGAAGCTTTCTTT. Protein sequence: CASSIAARNTEAFF.

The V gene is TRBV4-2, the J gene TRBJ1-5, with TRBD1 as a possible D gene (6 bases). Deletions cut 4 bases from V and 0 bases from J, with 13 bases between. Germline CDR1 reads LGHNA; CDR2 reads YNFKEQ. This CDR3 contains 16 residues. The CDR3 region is CASSPTDRNSNQPQHF. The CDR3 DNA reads TGTGCCAGCAGCCCCACCGACAGGAATAGCAATCAGCCCCAGCATTTT.

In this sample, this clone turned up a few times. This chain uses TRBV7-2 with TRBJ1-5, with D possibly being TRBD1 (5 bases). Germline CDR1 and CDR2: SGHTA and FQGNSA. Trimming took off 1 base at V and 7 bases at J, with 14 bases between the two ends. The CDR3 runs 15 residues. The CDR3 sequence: CASSLVVGEGQPQHF. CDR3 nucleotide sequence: TGTGCCAGCAGCTTAGTGGTAGGGGAAGGCCAGCCCCAGCATTTT.

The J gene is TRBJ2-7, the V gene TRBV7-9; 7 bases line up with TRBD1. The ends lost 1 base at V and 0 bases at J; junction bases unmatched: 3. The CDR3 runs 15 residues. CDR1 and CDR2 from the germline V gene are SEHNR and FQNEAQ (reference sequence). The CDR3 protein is CASSLGTGVSYEQYF. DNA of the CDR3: TGTGCCAGCAGCTTAGGGACAGGCGTCTCCTACGAGCAGTACTTC.

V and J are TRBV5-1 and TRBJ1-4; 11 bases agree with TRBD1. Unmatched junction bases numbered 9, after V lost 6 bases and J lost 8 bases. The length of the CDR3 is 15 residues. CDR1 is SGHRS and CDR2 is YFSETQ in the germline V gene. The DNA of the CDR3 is TGCGCCAGCAAGACAACCGGGACAGGGGGGGAAAAACTGTTTTTT. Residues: CASKTTGTGGEKLFF. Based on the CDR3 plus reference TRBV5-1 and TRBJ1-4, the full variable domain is KAGVTQTPRYLIKTRGQQVTLSCSPISGHRSVSWYQQTPGQGLQFLFEYFSETQRNKGNFPGRFSGRQFSNSRSEMNVSTLELGDSALYLCASKTTGTGGEKLFFGSGTQLSVL.

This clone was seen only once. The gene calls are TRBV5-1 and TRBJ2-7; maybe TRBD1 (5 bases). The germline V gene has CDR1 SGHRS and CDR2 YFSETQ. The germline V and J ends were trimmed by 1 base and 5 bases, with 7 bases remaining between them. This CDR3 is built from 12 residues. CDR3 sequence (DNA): TGCGCCAGCAGCTTGCCAGGGAACGAGCAGTACTTC. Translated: CASSLPGNEQYF.

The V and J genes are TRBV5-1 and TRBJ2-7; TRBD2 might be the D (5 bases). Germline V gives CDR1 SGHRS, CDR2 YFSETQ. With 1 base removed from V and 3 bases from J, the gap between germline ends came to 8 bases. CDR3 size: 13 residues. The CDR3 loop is CASSLSSGYEQYF. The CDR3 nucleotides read TGCGCCAGCAGCTTGTCCAGCGGCTACGAGCAGTACTTC. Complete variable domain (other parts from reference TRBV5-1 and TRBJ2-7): KAGVTQTPRYLIKTRGQQVTLSCSPISGHRSVSWYQQTPGQGLQFLFEYFSETQRNKGNFPGRFSGRQFSNSRSEMNVSTLELGDSALYLCASSLSSGYEQYFGPGTRLTVT.

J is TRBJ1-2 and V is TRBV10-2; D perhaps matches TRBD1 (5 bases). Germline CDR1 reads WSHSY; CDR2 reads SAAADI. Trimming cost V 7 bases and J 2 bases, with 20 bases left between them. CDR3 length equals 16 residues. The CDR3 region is CASNLGLPSTNYGYTF. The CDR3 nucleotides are TGCGCCAGCAATCTGGGACTGCCTAGTACCAACTATGGCTACACCTTC.

The DNA for the CDR3 is TGTGCCAGCAGTTCGGACAGGCTGCGCTACACCTTC. Encoded protein: CASSSDRLRYTF. The rearrangement uses TRBV6-5 and TRBJ1-2; TRBD1 aligns across 7 bases. CDR1 is MNHEY and CDR2 is SVGAGI in the germline V gene. The CDR3 runs to 12 residues. V lost 4 bases, J lost 9 bases, and 5 bases stayed unmatched.